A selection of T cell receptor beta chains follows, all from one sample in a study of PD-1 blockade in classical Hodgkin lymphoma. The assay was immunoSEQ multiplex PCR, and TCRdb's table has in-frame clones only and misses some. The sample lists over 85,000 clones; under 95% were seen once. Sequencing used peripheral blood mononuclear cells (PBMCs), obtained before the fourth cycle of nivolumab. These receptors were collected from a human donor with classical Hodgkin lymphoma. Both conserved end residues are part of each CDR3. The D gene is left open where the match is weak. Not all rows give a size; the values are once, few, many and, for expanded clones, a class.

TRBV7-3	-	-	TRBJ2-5	CASSFASQETQYF	TGTGCCAGCAGCTTCGCCTCCCAAGAGACCCAGTACTTC
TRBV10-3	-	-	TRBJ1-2	CAISDDRTYYGYTF	TGTGCCATCAGTGACGACAGAACCTACTATGGCTACACCTTC
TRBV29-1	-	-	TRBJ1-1	CSVRGPAAFF	TGCAGCGTTCGGGGGCCGGCGGCTTTCTTT
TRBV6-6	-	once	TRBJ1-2	CASSYSEIVVGYTF	TGTGCCAGCAGTTACTCGGAAATAGTAGTTGGCTACACCTTC
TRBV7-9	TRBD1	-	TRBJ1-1	CASSLTGSGTEAFF	TGTGCCAGCAGCTTGACAGGGTCGGGTACTGAAGCTTTCTTT
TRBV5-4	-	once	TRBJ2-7	CASSMTAREQYF	TGTGCCAGCAGCATGACCGCGAGGGAGCAGTACTTC
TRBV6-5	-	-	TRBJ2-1	CASSYSRMSNEQFF	TGTGCCAGCAGTTACTCGAGGATGAGTAACGAGCAGTTCTTC
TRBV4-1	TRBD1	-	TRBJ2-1	CASSYDRVRQFF	TGCGCCAGCAGCTATGACAGGGTCCGACAGTTCTTC
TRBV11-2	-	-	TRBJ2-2	CASSLGPDLNTGELFF	TGTGCCAGCAGCTTGGGACCGGACTTGAACACCGGGGAGCTGTTTTTT
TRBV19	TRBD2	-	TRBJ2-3	CASSIPSREGVGTQYF	TGTGCCAGTAGTATCCCTTCGCGGGAGGGAGTGGGTACGCAGTATTTT